The clone carrying this T cell receptor (beta chain) was detected ten times or more. This specimen belongs to a study of early T cells in non-severe SARS-CoV-2 infection. Trimming shortened V by 8 bases and J by 5 bases, and 17 bases separated the two germline ends. The CDR3 is 14 residues long. Germline V gene data show CDR1 as MDHEN and CDR2 as SYDVKM. A single record per CDR3 protein comes from TCRdb applying MiXCR to the 5' RACE reads. In the table there are under 75,000 distinct CDR3 sequences, around 14% of which are singletons. V and J are TRBV28 and TRBJ2-3; D is perhaps TRBD2 (7 bases). The receptor was derived from an adult who was a healthcare worker with PCR-confirmed SARS-CoV-2 infection or an uninfected control (not recorded which). The sequenced sample consisted of whole blood. This CDR3 is CASGGGRAEDTQYF. The CDR3 DNA reads TGTGCCAGCGGGGGCGGGAGAGCTGAAGATACGCAGTATTTT.